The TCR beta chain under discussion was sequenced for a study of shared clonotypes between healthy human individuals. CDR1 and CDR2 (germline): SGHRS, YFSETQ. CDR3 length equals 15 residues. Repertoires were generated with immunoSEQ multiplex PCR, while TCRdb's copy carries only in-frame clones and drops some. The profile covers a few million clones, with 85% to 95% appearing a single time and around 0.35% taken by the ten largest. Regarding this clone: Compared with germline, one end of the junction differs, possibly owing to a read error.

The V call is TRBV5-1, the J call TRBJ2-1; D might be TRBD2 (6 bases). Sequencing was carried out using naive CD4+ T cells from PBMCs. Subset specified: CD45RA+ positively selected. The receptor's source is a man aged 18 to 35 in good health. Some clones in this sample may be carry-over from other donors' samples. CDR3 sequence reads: CASSLDLVPGGEQFF. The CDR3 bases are TGCGCCAGTAGCTTGGATCTTGTTCCCGGGGGTGAGCAGTTCTTC.